These T cell receptor beta chains were read from a single sample in a study of OX40 agonist ivuxolimab in advanced cancers. Clones were sequenced by immunoSEQ multiplex PCR, and TCRdb holds only the in-frame ones, with some missing. The sample shows 80,000 or so clones, roughly 90% of them seen only once. The sequencing here drew on CD4+ or CD8+ T cells sorted from blood, taken in a trial of the OX40 agonist ivuxolimab. The source of these receptors is an adult with an advanced solid tumor such as melanoma, head and neck, liver or kidney cancer. CDR3s include the opening cysteine and the closing phenylalanine or tryptophan. A D gene is named only where the DNA matches it firmly. Size is omitted from some rows. Given values are once, few, many or a class for expanded clones.

size	V	J	D	DNA	CDR3
few	TRBV6-5	TRBJ1-1	.	TGTGCCAGCAGTTCCAACCGACAGGATCAAGCTTTCTTT	CASSSNRQDQAFF
.	TRBV19	TRBJ2-3	TRBD2	TGTGCCAGTAGCCCACTAGCGGGGGGGGCGGGTACGCAGTATTTT	CASSPLAGGAGTQYF
.	TRBV5-1	TRBJ1-3	.	TGCGCCAGCAGCTTCCAGGGCGGCAGAAACACCATATATTTT	CASSFQGGRNTIYF
.	TRBV4-1	TRBJ2-3	.	TGCGCCAGCAGCCAAGATCTTGTGGGGACAGATACGCAGTATTTT	CASSQDLVGTDTQYF
.	TRBV6-5	TRBJ2-3	.	TGTGCCAGCAGTTCCAGGGGCTCTAGCACAGATACGCAGTATTTT	CASSSRGSSTDTQYF
.	TRBV30	TRBJ1-2	.	TGTGCCTGGAGTGTACTGTCAGGACCTGACTATGGCTACACCTTC	CAWSVLSGPDYGYTF
.	TRBV27	TRBJ2-3	TRBD1	TGTGCCAGCAGTTTAATAGGGGGCGCTTTTAACACAGATACGCAGTATTTT	CASSLIGGAFNTDTQYF
.	TRBV11-2	TRBJ1-3	.	TGTGCCAGCAGCTTGGGCGGATACTCTGGAAACACCATATATTTT	CASSLGGYSGNTIYF
.	TRBV9	TRBJ2-1	TRBD2	TGTGCCAGCAGCGTAGGGGGAAGGGGACTAGGGGAAAATGAGCAGTTCTTC	CASSVGGRGLGENEQFF
few	TRBV7-3	TRBJ2-6	.	TGTGCCAGCAGCCGCCAGACTCTCTCTGGGGCCAACGTCCTGACTTTC	CASSRQTLSGANVLTF
.	TRBV7-9	TRBJ1-1	.	TGTGCCAGCAGCTGGAGGAGCACTGAAGCTTTCTTT	CASSWRSTEAFF
.	TRBV6-1	TRBJ2-2	.	TGTGCCAGCAGTGGAGGCGCAGCGAACACCGGGGAGCTGTTTTTT	CASSGGAANTGELFF
once	TRBV7-3	TRBJ2-2	TRBD1	TGTGCCAGCAGTGGGACAGCGAACACCGGGGAGCTGTTTTTT	CASSGTANTGELFF
few	TRBV11-2	TRBJ2-7	TRBD2	TGTGCCAGCAGCTTAGGACCGGGACTAATCTACGAGCAGTACTTC	CASSLGPGLIYEQYF
once	TRBV11-2	TRBJ2-7	.	TGTGCCAGCAGCTTGGGAGGTAGCTCCTACGAGCAGTACTTC	CASSLGGSSYEQYF
.	TRBV27	TRBJ1-1	.	TGTGCCAGCAGTGGGGGAGGGGTTGGGCAAAACACTGAAGCTTTCTTT	CASSGGGVGQNTEAFF
once	TRBV10-3	TRBJ1-2	.	TGTGCCATCAGTCCTGGAACAGGCGCTAACTATGGCTACACCTTC	CAISPGTGANYGYTF
.	TRBV10-3	TRBJ2-5	TRBD2	TGTGCCATCAGCCCCTCCGGAGGGCGGGGGGGGGAGACCCAGTACTTC	CAISPSGGRGGETQYF
.	TRBV9	TRBJ2-5	TRBD2	TGTGCCAGCAGCTTTACCGGGACTACTGCCGGTGAGACCCAGTACTTC	CASSFTGTTAGETQYF
.	TRBV6-5	TRBJ1-4	.	TGTGCCAGCGGATTGACCGGGGGGCTTCATGAAAAACTGTTTTTT	CASGLTGGLHEKLFF
.	TRBV9	TRBJ1-5	.	TGTGCCAGCAGCGTACAAGACAGTTTCCAGCCCCAGCATTTT	CASSVQDSFQPQHF
.	TRBV21-1	TRBJ2-5	.	TGTGCCAGCAGCCCCGAAAGGACAGTCTGGGAGACCCAGTACTTC	CASSPERTVWETQYF